These T cell receptor beta chains were read from a single sample in a study of immune evolution from preneoplasia to lung adenocarcinoma. Libraries were prepared by immunoSEQ multiplex PCR; TCRdb keeps only in-frame clonotypes and omits some of them. This repertoire shows over 30,000 clones, roughly four fifths found once; its top ten account for around 6.3%. The sample comprised FFPE invasive lung adenocarcinoma tissue. The source of these receptors is a person aged 55 to 75 with lung adenocarcinoma. Each CDR3 is given with its conserved first and last residue. Fields, in order: V gene, J gene, CDR3 protein.

TRBV5-1	TRBJ2-5	CASSITRLGETQYF
TRBV19	TRBJ2-2	CASSIGLTAGELFF
TRBV7-8	TRBJ2-7	CASSLHGGRESYEQYF
TRBV6-1	TRBJ1-5	CASSEPDSRHQPQHF
TRBV12-5	TRBJ2-7	CASGGDRVYEQYF
TRBV29-1	TRBJ1-4	CSVGGTGNEKLFF
TRBV15	TRBJ2-1	CATSQGLAGGQNEQFF
TRBV7-7	TRBJ2-3	CASSLTGRTDTQYF
TRBV28	TRBJ2-1	CASSWSSLSVYNEQFF
TRBV9	TRBJ2-3	CASSVGPEDTQYF
TRBV2	TRBJ1-1	CASSVNRGTEAFF
TRBV18	TRBJ1-1	CASSPLTRGDTEAFF
TRBV5-1	TRBJ1-1	CASSLYGTNTEAFF
TRBV5-1	TRBJ1-1	CASSSLRGQGRTTEAFF
TRBV7-6	TRBJ2-1	CASSLEAGLFGEQFF
TRBV28	TRBJ1-4	CASSSALFNEKLFF